This T cell receptor (beta chain) was found in a study of PD-1 blockade in classical Hodgkin lymphoma. Stated time point: cycle 4 day 1 (C4D1), after more than five weeks of nivolumab. Each patient relapsed following autologous stem cell transplantation, and prior brentuximab vedotin exposure differed. The study recorded best responses of complete response, partial response or progressive disease. The repertoire was sequenced with immunoSEQ multiplex PCR; TCRdb's copy has only in-frame clones and lacks some. The sample includes tens of thousands of clones, roughly 78% of them seen just once. The sequences come from peripheral blood mononuclear cells (PBMCs), collected before the fourth cycle of nivolumab. The origin of this receptor is a human donor with classical Hodgkin lymphoma.

CDR3 sequence: CASSFRRGTPSTDTQYF. CDR3 coding DNA: TGTGCCAGCAGTTTCAGGCGGGGAACCCCTAGCACAGATACGCAGTATTTT. V and J are TRBV27 and TRBJ2-3; D possibly corresponds to TRBD2 (6 bases). Trimming took 3 bases from V and 0 from J, leaving 16 bases between them. The germline gives CDR1 MNHEY, CDR2 SMNVEV (reference sequence). The CDR3 has 17 amino acids.